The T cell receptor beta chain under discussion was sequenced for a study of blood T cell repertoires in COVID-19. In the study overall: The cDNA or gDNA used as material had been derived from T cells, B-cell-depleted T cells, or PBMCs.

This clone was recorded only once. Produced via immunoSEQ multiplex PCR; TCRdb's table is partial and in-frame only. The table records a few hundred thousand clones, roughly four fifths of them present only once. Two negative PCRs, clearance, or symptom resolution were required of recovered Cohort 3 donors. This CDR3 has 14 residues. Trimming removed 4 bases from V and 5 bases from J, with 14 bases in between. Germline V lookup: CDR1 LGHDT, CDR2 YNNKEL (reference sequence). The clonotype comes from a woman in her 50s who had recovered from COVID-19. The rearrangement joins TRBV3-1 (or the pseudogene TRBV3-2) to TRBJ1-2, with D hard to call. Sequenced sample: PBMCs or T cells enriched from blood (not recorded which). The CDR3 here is CASSPTQTLYGYTF. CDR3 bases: TGTGCCAGCAGCCCCACACAGACCCTTTATGGCTACACCTTC.